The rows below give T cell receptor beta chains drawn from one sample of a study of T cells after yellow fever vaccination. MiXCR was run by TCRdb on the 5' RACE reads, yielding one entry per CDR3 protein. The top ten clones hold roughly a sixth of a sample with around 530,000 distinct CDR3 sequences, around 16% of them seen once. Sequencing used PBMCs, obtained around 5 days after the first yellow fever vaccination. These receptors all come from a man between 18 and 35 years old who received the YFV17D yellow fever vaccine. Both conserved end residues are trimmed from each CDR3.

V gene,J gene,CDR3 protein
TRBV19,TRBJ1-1,ASIEDRANTEAF
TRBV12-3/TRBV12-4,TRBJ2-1,ASRDRKANEQF
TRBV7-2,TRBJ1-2,ASSVDRQYGYT
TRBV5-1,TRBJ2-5,ASGIDRQETQY
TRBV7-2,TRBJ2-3,ASSLPNTDTQY
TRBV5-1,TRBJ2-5,ASSPSVGETQY
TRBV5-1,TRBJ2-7,ASSPYGPQGSYEQY
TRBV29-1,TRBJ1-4,SVGRGLGEKLF
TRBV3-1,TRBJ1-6,ASSHAGYNSPLH
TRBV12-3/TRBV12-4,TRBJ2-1,ASSFGGLYNEQF
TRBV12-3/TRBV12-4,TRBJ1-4,ASRTGTAMGKLF
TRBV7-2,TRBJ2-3,ASSKRDTQY
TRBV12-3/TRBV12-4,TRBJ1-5,ASSRGGQPQH
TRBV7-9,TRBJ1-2,ASTPLESYGYT
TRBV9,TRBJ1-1,ASSVEPSATEAF
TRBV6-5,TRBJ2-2,ASSTSMNTGELF
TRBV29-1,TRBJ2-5,SVEFPYGTQETQY
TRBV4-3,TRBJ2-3,ASSQEQAGVSTDTQY
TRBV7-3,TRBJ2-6,ASGTNSGANVLT
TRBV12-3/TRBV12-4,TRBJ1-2,ASRSYPYGYT
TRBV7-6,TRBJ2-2,ASSPGNRLRWSGELF
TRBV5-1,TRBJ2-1,ASSLSFDNEQF
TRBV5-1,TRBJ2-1,ASSLTGTSINEQF
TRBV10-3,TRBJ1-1,AIKRGNTEAF
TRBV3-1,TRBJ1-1,ASSRRGTGNTEAF
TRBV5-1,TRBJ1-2,ASSLVGREEYGYT
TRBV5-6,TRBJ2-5,ASSFPAGDTQETQY
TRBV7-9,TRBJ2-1,ASSLGLAGGFYNEQF
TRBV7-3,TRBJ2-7,ASSATGIYEQY
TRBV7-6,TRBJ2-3,ASSLGLGGDTQY
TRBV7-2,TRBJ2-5,ASSTNRGVWETQY
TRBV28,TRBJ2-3,ASSRGQAGTDTQY
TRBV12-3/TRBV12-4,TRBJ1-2,ASTSEGGGYGYT
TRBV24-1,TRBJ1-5,ATSDGRQPQH
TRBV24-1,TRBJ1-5,ATSPGSNQPQH
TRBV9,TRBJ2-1,ASSVGTSGDEQF
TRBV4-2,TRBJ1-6,ASSQERGAHSPLH
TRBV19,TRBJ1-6,ASSVGPAYNSPLH
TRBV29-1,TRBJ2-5,SVEEWREEETQY
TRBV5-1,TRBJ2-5,ASSLGTSGFGKTQY
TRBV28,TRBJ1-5,ASRGVYSNQPQH
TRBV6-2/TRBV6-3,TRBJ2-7,ASSFTYEQY